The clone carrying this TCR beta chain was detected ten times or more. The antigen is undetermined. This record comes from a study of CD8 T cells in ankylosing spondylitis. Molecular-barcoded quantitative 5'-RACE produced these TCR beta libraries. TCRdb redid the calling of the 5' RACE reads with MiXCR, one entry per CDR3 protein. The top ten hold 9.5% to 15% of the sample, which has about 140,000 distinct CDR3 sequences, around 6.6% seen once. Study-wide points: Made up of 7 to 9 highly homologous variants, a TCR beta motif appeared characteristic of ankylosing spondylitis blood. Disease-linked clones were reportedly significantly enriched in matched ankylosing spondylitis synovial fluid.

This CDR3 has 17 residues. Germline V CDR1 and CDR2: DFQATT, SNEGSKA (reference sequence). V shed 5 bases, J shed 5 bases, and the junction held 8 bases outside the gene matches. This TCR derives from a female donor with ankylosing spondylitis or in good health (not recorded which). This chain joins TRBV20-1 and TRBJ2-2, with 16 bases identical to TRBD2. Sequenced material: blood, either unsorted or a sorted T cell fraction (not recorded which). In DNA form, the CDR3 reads TGCAGTGCTTTTCCGGGACTAGCGGGGGGGAGAACCGGGGAGCTGTTTTTT. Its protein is CSAFPGLAGGRTGELFF.